This TCR beta chain was profiled in a study of blood T cell repertoires in COVID-19. In the study overall: Acute and convalescent COVID-19 samples came from the United States, Italy and Spain. The analysed material was cDNA or gDNA that came from T cells, B-cell-depleted T cells, or PBMCs.

Under the authors' procedure: Amplifying reference gene primers gave estimates of nucleated cell counts. The protocol was immunoSEQ multiplex PCR, while the TCRdb copy is restricted to in-frame clones and leaves out a portion. The V and J calls and the clone size are those of that table, but D and trimming were determined from the DNA. The repertoire holds 120,000 to 150,000 clones, with more than 60% as singletons. The CDR3 consists of 13 residues. Trimming removed 3 bases from V and 8 bases from J; junction bases left unmatched: 7. Germline CDR1 and CDR2: SGHRS and YFSETQ. This clonotype originated in a man in his forties or fifties with acute or convalescent COVID-19. This rearrangement joins TRBV5-1 to TRBJ1-2, with 7 bases aligning to TRBD1. Sequenced input: peripheral blood. CDR3 bases: TGCGCCAGCAGCTCGACAGGGTCTGCGGGCTACACCTTC. Residues: CASSSTGSAGYTF.